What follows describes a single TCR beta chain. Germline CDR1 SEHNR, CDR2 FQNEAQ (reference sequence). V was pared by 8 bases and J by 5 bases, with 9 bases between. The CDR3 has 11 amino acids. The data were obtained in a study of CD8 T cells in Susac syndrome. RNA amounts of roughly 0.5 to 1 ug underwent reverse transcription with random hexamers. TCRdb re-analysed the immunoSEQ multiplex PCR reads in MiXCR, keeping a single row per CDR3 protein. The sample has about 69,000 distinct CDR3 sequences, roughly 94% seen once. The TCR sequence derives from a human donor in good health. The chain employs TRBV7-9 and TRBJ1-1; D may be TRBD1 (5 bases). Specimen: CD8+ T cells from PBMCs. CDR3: CASLRETEAFF. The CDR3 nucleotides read TGTGCCAGCCTCAGGGAAACTGAAGCTTTCTTT.